This T cell receptor beta chain was recorded in a study of regulatory T cells in long-lasting Graves disease. Time point noted: newly diagnosed GD, antithyroid drugs for less than 3 months. PBMC RNA was the source of the TCR library. The TCR beta library used iRepertoire HTBI primers with Arm-PCR amplification of CDR3. TCRdb reprocessed the multiplex PCR reads with MiXCR, giving one entry per CDR3 protein. The data hold about 240,000 distinct CDR3 sequences, with around 20% observed a single time. This clonotype has at least ten counts. The sequence came from a female donor with Graves disease. The sequencing here drew on peripheral blood mononuclear cells (PBMCs), taken at new diagnosis, from a patient treated with antithyroid drugs.

The DNA of the CDR3 is TGTGCCAGCAGCTTAGACGGGCAGACCAATGAGCAGTTCTTC. Translation: CASSLDGQTNEQFF. J is TRBJ2-1 and V is TRBV7-2; the D is unclear. CDR1 is SGHTA, CDR2 FQGNSA, per germline. V lost 1 base and J 6 bases, leaving 10 bases between the germline ends. This CDR3 comprises 14 residues.